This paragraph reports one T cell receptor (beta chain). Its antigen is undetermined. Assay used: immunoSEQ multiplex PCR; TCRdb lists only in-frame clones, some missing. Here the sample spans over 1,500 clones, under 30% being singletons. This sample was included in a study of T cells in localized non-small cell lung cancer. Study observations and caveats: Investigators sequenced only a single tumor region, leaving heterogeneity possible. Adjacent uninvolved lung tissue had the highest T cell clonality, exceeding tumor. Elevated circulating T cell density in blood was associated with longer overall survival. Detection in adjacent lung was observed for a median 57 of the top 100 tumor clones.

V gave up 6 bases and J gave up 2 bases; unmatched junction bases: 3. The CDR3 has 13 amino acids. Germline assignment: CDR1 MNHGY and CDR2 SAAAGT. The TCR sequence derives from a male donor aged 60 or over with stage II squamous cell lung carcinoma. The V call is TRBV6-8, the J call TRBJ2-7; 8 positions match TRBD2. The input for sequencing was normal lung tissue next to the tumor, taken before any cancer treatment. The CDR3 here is CASSTLAAYEQYF. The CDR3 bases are TGTGCCAGCAGCACACTAGCGGCCTACGAGCAGTACTTC.